A single count supports the clone carrying this T cell receptor beta chain. What it binds is not known. The V end lost 2 bases, the J end lost 0 bases, and 14 bases lay between the germline ends. The CDR3 runs 17 residues. Looked up from germline, CDR1 is LGHNA and CDR2 is YSLEER. This sample was taken from a study of cytotoxic CD8 clonotypes in ibrutinib-treated CLL. Study as a whole: Across the patients, about a dozen were relapsed/refractory, about 14 treatment-naive and roughly 17 IGHV unmutated. Per sample, productive templates averaged around 260,000 and productive rearrangements averaged 94,082.

Overall study results and limits: Clonality was elevated at ibrutinib response and had returned toward baseline at progression. Sampling times differed between sustained-remission and progressing patients.

Generated by immunoSEQ multiplex PCR, the TCRdb table keeps only in-frame clones and is missing some. The data show approximately 300,000 clones, with just under 80% seen just once and roughly 7% held by the top ten. The source is a human donor with chronic lymphocytic leukemia. The chain links TRBV4-3 to TRBJ1-3; D unclear. Sequenced material: PBMCs, taken before ibrutinib treatment. The CDR3 loop is CASSQNPPASSGNTIYF. The CDR3 bases are TGCGCCAGCAGCCAAAATCCCCCGGCGAGCTCTGGAAACACCATATATTTT.